A few counts support the clone carrying this T cell receptor (beta chain). Other DNA sequences in the sample encode the same CDR3. Sequencing used immunoSEQ multiplex PCR; TCRdb keeps in-frame clones, though not all of them. The data hold under 60,000 clones, with 89% observed a single time. This specimen belongs to a study of blood T cell repertoires in COVID-19. Study-wide context: T cells, B-cell-depleted T cells, or PBMCs provided the cDNA or gDNA that served as material.

Trimming left V 3 bases short and J 6 bases short, with 8 bases between. The CDR3 is 11 amino acids. Germline loops: CDR1 DFQATT, CDR2 SNEGSKA (reference sequence). The specimen was peripheral blood. The chain combines TRBV20-1 with TRBJ1-1; possible D gene TRBD1, 6 bases. The receptor's source is a man aged 55 to 69 with acute or convalescent COVID-19. The CDR3, as DNA: TGCAGTGCTAGCCGACAGGCTGAAGCTTTCTTT. Its protein product is CSASRQAEAFF.